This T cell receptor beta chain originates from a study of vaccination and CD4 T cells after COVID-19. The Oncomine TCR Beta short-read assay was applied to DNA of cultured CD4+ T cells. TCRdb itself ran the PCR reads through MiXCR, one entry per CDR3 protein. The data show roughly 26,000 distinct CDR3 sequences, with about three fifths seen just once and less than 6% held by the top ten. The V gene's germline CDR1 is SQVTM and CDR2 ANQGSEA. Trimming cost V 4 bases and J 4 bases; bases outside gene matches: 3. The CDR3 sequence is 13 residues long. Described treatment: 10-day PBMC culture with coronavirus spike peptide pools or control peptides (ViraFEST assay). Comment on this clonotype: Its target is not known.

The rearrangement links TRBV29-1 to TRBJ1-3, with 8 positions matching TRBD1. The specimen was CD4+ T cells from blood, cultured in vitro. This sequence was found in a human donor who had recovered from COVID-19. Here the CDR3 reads CSVGGQGGNTIYF. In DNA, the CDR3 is TGCAGCGTTGGTGGACAGGGAGGAAACACCATATATTTT. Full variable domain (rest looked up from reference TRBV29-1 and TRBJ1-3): SAVISQKPSRDICQRGTSLTIQCQVDSQVTMMFWYRQQPGQSLTLIATANQGSEATYESGFVIDKFPISRPNLTFSTLTVSNMSPEDSSIYLCSVGGQGGNTIYFGEGSWLTVV.